The 24 T cell receptor beta chains listed next were all sequenced from one sample in a study of human T cells and chemical hapten exposure. TCRdb analysed the RACE reads with MiXCR anew, one entry per CDR3 protein. The sample has about 340,000 distinct CDR3 sequences, around 7% seen once; the top ten hold about 8%. Regarding time point: patch test 1, 2 weeks after DPC sensitization. Treatment reported: therapeutic diphenylcyclopropenone sensitization with weekly scalp DPC. Sequenced material: whole blood, taken in connection with sensitization to the hapten diphenylcyclopropenone (DPC). These receptors came from a woman younger than 30 with alopecia areata. Some clones in this sample may be carry-over from other donors' samples.

This clonotype was observed many times. V and J are TRBV3-1 and TRBJ2-2; D possibly matches TRBD1 or TRBD2 (5 bases each). CDR3 length: 11 residues. Germline V gene data show CDR1 as LGHDT and CDR2 as YNNKEL (reference sequence). V was trimmed by 8 bases and J by 6 bases, leaving 7 bases between them. CDR3 sequence: CASRGAGELFF. The DNA for the CDR3 is TGTGCCAGCCGAGGGGCCGGGGAGCTGTTTTTT.

This clonotype showed up just a few times. The genes are TRBV12-3 or TRBV12-4 and TRBJ1-5; D is unresolved. Between the trimmed V and J ends, which lost 3 bases and 2 bases, there was a span of 11 bases. This CDR3 comprises 15 residues. CDR3 bases: TGTGCCAGCAGTTTTAAGGGCTCTGGCAATCAGCCCCAGCATTTT. It yields the protein CASSFKGSGNQPQHF.

This clonotype was recorded a few times. The rearrangement links TRBV7-2 to TRBJ1-2; 8 positions agree with TRBD1. CDR1 and CDR2 from the germline V gene are SGHTA and FQGNSA. The CDR3 loop spans 17 amino acids. V shed 7 bases, J shed 4 bases, and the junction held 17 bases outside the gene matches. CDR3 DNA sequence: TGTGCCAGCACCGCCGACAGGGGTTTTTCAGTCGGCTATGGCTACACCTTC. Protein sequence: CASTADRGFSVGYGYTF.

This clonotype has just a few counts. The chain uses TRBV18 and TRBJ2-3, with a tentative D call TRBD1 (6 bases). The CDR3 has 15 amino acids. CDR1 KGHSH and CDR2 LQKENI come from the germline V gene. V lost 2 bases to trimming and J lost 4 bases, with 13 bases between them. The DNA of the CDR3 is TGTGCCAGCTCACCAGGGGGCACCTCGCCAGATACGCAGTATTTT. This gives the protein CASSPGGTSPDTQYF.

V is TRBV14 and J is TRBJ1-2; D not resolved. The ends were cut back, 1 base at V and 3 bases at J, with 3 bases in the middle. Germline-derived CDR1 and CDR2 are SGHDN and FVKESK. The CDR3 runs to 12 residues. The CDR3 region has the DNA TGTGCCAGCAGCCAAGTGCACTATGGCTACACCTTC. Its protein product is CASSQVHYGYTF.

This clonotype came up a few times. The genes are TRBV6-2 or TRBV6-3 and TRBJ1-5; 9 bases are shared with TRBD1. Per the germline V gene, CDR1 is MNHEY and CDR2 is SVGEGT. CDR3 length: 17 residues. V shed 5 bases and J 0 bases; nucleotides not matched to a gene: 8. This CDR3 is CASSRTGTGYSNQPQHF. The CDR3 nucleotides read TGTGCCAGCAGTCGAACCGGGACAGGGTATAGCAATCAGCCCCAGCATTTT.

In its sample, this clonotype was seen a few times. The V gene is TRBV6-5, the J gene TRBJ2-7; D may be TRBD1 (6 bases). This CDR3 is 14 amino acids long. Germline-derived CDR1 and CDR2 are MNHEY and SVGAGI. Trimming cost V 4 bases and J 3 bases, with 13 bases left between them. In nucleotides, the CDR3 is TGTGCCAGCAGTTCTCGACAGGTCCTCTACGAGCAGTACTTC. It encodes CASSSRQVLYEQYF.

The chain joins TRBV27 to TRBJ2-3; possibly TRBD2 for D (5 bases). The germline V and J ends were trimmed by 5 bases and 4 bases, with 22 bases remaining between them. CDR1 MNHEY and CDR2 SMNVEV come from the germline V gene (reference sequence). This CDR3 spans 17 amino acids. CDR3 DNA: TGTGCCAGCAGTCTGGCCTTAATGACCGGAGGCGCAGATACGCAGTATTTT. Translation: CASSLALMTGGADTQYF.

The genes are TRBV29-1 and TRBJ2-3, with TRBD1 matching 10 bases. The J segment lost 1 base and the V segment lost 7 bases, leaving 5 bases of the junction unmatched. CDR1 SQVTM and CDR2 ANQGSEA come from the germline V gene. This CDR3 has 14 residues. The CDR3 bases are TGCAGCGCCTTGACAGGGGGCGGCACAGATACGCAGTATTTT. Translating it yields CSALTGGGTDTQYF.

V gene TRBV18 combines with J gene TRBJ1-3; the D gene is possibly TRBD1 (5 bases). The CDR3 spans 15 residues. The germline CDR1 and CDR2 sequences are KGHSH and LQKENI. The ends were cut back, 4 bases at V and 1 base at J, with 11 bases in the middle. CDR3 DNA sequence: TGTGCCAGCTCACTTACGACAGAATCTGGAAACACCATATATTTT. Protein product: CASSLTTESGNTIYF.

There are a few counts of this clonotype. The J gene is TRBJ1-1, the V gene TRBV4-3; D ambiguous. V was clipped by 1 base and J by 4 bases, with 13 bases between them. This CDR3 has 15 residues. Germline V gene sequence: CDR1 LGHNA, CDR2 YSLEER. The CDR3 region has the DNA TGCGCCAGCAGCCAAGTTCTCCCGGGAGGCACTGAAGCTTTCTTT. This codes for CASSQVLPGGTEAFF.

This clonotype was seen repeatedly, ten times or more. This rearrangement joins TRBV25-1 to TRBJ2-1, with 10 bases identical to TRBD2. Looked up from germline, CDR1 is MGHDK and CDR2 is SYGVNS. Losses at the gene ends were 9 bases for V and 12 bases for J; bases not matched to a gene: 8. This CDR3 region has 12 residues. The CDR3 loop reads CASNSGGPWQFF. The CDR3 nucleotides read TGTGCCAGTAATAGCGGGGGGCCTTGGCAGTTCTTC. Looking up the rest from reference TRBV25-1 and TRBJ2-1 gives the full variable domain: EADIYQTPRYLVIGTGKKITLECSQTMGHDKMYWYQQDPGMELHLIHYSYGVNSTEKGDLSSESTVSRIRTEHFPLTLESARPSHTSQYLCASNSGGPWQFFGPGTRLTVL.

This clonotype has at least ten counts. The rearrangement uses TRBV5-6 and TRBJ2-7, with 9 bases matching TRBD1. With V trimmed by 5 bases and J by 5 bases, 20 bases remained unmatched. Germline V gene sequence: CDR1 SGHDT, CDR2 YYEEEE. The CDR3 covers 18 residues. This chain's CDR3 is CASRGTGTGLFPDHEQYF. The CDR3 DNA is TGTGCCAGCAGAGGGACCGGGACAGGGTTATTTCCGGACCACGAGCAGTACTTC.

This chain connects TRBV29-1 to TRBJ2-2, with 9 bases identical to TRBD1. There are 16 residues in the CDR3. With V trimmed by 2 bases and J by 1 base, 5 bases remained unmatched. CDR1 SQVTM and CDR2 ANQGSEA come from the germline V gene. The CDR3 region has the DNA TGCAGCGTTGAAACCCCGGGACAGGGGAACACCGGGGAGCTGTTTTTT. Protein: CSVETPGQGNTGELFF.

This clonotype was found a few times. The genes are TRBV2 and TRBJ2-3; D is unclear. The CDR3 sequence is 14 residues long. Germline loops: CDR1 SNHLY, CDR2 FYNNEI. V lost 1 base to trimming and J lost 2 bases, with 7 bases between them. CDR3 region: CASSEGQVTDTQYF. CDR3 in DNA: TGTGCCAGCAGTGAAGGGCAGGTCACAGATACGCAGTATTTT.

This clonotype was detected a few times. The V gene is TRBV5-6, the J gene TRBJ1-5; TRBD1 might be the D (5 bases). The CDR3 totals 14 residues. Germline loops: CDR1 SGHDT, CDR2 YYEEEE. V lost 1 base, J lost 5 bases, and 10 bases lay in between. CDR3 residues: CASSLFMGDQPQHF. CDR3 bases: TGTGCCAGCAGCTTGTTCATGGGGGATCAGCCCCAGCATTTT. Full variable domain (outside the CDR3, taken from reference TRBV5-6 and TRBJ1-5): DAGVTQSPTHLIKTRGQQVTLRCSPKSGHDTVSWYQQALGQGPQFIFQYYEEEERQRGNFPDRFSGHQFPNYSSELNVNALLLGDSALYLCASSLFMGDQPQHFGDGTRLSIL.

This clonotype was seen ten or more times. This chain joins TRBV11-2 and TRBJ2-5, with TRBD2 matching over 7 bases. Losses at the gene ends were 0 bases for V and 5 bases for J; bases not matched to a gene: 3. Germline V CDR1 and CDR2: SGHAT, FQNNGV. CDR3 length equals 14 residues. The CDR3 loop reads CASSLDQRDETQYF. For the CDR3, the DNA is TGTGCCAGCAGCTTAGATCAGCGGGACGAGACCCAGTACTTC. The whole variable domain, remainder taken from reference TRBV11-2 and TRBJ2-5, is EAGVAQSPRYKIIEKRQSVAFWCNPISGHATLYWYQQILGQGPKLLIQFQNNGVVDDSQLPKDRFSAERLKGVDSTLKIQPAKLEDSAVYLCASSLDQRDETQYFGPGTRLLVL.

The chain links TRBV28 to TRBJ1-1; D possibly corresponds to TRBD1 (6 bases). Germline-derived CDR1 and CDR2 are MDHEN and SYDVKM. The V and J ends lost 5 bases and 1 base respectively, with 17 bases between them. This CDR3 has 16 residues. In DNA, the CDR3 is TGTGCCAGCAGTCCGCAATCAGGGGCCCCGAACACTGAAGCTTTCTTT. Translation: CASSPQSGAPNTEAFF. Filled out from reference TRBV28 and TRBJ1-1, the complete variable domain reads DVKVTQSSRYLVKRTGEKVFLECVQDMDHENMFWYRQDPGLGLRLIYFSYDVKMKEKGDIPEGYSVSREKKERFSLILESASTNQTSMYLCASSPQSGAPNTEAFFGQGTRLTVV.

Ten or more counts support this clonotype. The chain recombines TRBV29-1 with TRBJ1-4; D is possibly TRBD1 (5 bases). Trimming cost V 5 bases and J 1 base, with 11 bases left between them. CDR3 size: 14 residues. CDR1 and CDR2 from the germline V gene are SQVTM and ANQGSEA. CDR3 sequence reads: CSVRGGGTNEKLFF. The CDR3, as DNA: TGCAGCGTTCGCGGCGGGGGAACTAATGAAAAACTGTTTTTT.

The chain couples TRBV20-1 to TRBJ2-3; 8 nucleotides agree with TRBD1. The V segment lost 3 bases and the J segment 0 bases; nucleotides outside the gene matches: 5. Germline CDR1 is DFQATT and CDR2 is SNEGSKA (reference sequence). This CDR3 spans 15 amino acids. CDR3 DNA: TGCAGTGCTAGTCACCGGGACAGGAGCACAGATACGCAGTATTTT. This codes for CSASHRDRSTDTQYF.

The CDR3: CASSLHPGGAGQPQHF. CDR3 DNA sequence: TGTGCCAGCAGCCTCCACCCAGGGGGCGCGGGTCAGCCCCAGCATTTT. The V and J genes are TRBV7-2 and TRBJ1-5, with 8 bases fitting TRBD1. CDR1 and CDR2 (germline): SGHTA, FQGNSA. V gave up 5 bases and J gave up 6 bases; unmatched junction bases: 12. The CDR3 is 16 residues long.

The chain combines TRBV12-3 or TRBV12-4 with TRBJ2-1; D remains unclear. With 3 bases removed from V and 6 bases from J, the gap between germline ends came to 12 bases. This CDR3 has 14 amino acids. The CDR3 spells CASSFGLQGNEQFF. CDR3 bases: TGTGCCAGCAGTTTTGGTCTCCAAGGCAATGAGCAGTTCTTC.

The chain combines TRBV7-9 with TRBJ1-4; D ambiguous. The germline gives CDR1 SEHNR, CDR2 FQNEAQ (reference sequence). The CDR3 totals 13 residues. With 4 bases removed from V and 4 bases from J, the gap between germline ends came to 7 bases. CDR3 nucleotides: TGTGCCAGCAGCTCTACAGTTAATGAAAAACTGTTTTTT. It translates to CASSSTVNEKLFF.

Many counts were recorded for this clonotype. The chain links TRBV11-3 to TRBJ2-3; D is undetermined. The CDR3 loop spans 15 amino acids. Per germline, CDR1 SGHNT and CDR2 YENEEA. Trimming took 8 bases from V and 3 from J, leaving 18 bases between them. CDR3 in DNA: TGTGCCAGCGCCCCGACTCCCGTGAAGACAGATACGCAGTATTTT. It specifies CASAPTPVKTDTQYF.